These 10 T cell receptor beta chains came from one sample sequenced in a study of vaccination effects on CD4 cells after COVID-19. The assay was immunoSEQ multiplex PCR, and TCRdb's table has in-frame clones only and misses some. The sample yields under 25,000 clones, roughly 76% seen once. Antigen-specific CD4+ T cells were first expanded with viral peptide pools by the ViraFEST assay and only then sequenced. Having been cultured for approximately ten days, the cells underwent CD4+ T cell isolation. Two-dose BNT162b2 or mRNA-1273 vaccination was given to participants. Their recognized antigens are unknown. Sequenced material: CD4+ T cells from PBMCs cultured with SARS-CoV-2 spike peptides, taken after COVID-19 vaccination. The source is a human donor who received a COVID-19 vaccine. Some clones in this sample may be carry-over from other donors' samples.

The J gene is TRBJ2-5, the V gene TRBV18; unclear D gene. With 2 bases removed from V and 0 bases from J, the gap between germline ends came to 10 bases. Germline values: CDR1 KGHSH, CDR2 LQKENI. The CDR3 runs to 15 residues. CDR3 region: CASSPAGGHQETQYF. The CDR3 nucleotides are TGTGCCAGCTCACCAGCTGGTGGGCACCAAGAGACCCAGTACTTC.

The rearrangement uses TRBV5-8 and TRBJ1-1; D is uncertain. Trimming cost V 5 bases and J 4 bases, with 18 bases left between them. The CDR3 contains 15 residues. Germline loops: CDR1 SGHTS, CDR2 YDEGEE. The CDR3 region is CASREPMGLGTEAFF. The CDR3 bases are TGTGCCAGCAGAGAGCCAATGGGTTTGGGCACTGAAGCTTTCTTT.

The chain joins TRBV7-2 to TRBJ2-6, with no clear D. The length of the CDR3 is 16 residues. V was trimmed by 3 bases and J by 0 bases, leaving 9 bases between them. Germline V CDR1 and CDR2: SGHTA, FQGNSA. The CDR3 is CASSFSANSGANVLTF. The CDR3, as DNA: TGTGCCAGCAGCTTCAGCGCCAACTCTGGGGCCAACGTCCTGACTTTC.

The J gene is TRBJ1-6, the V gene TRBV10-1; 7 bases are a match to TRBD1. The V gene end was trimmed by 3 bases and the J gene end by 4 bases; junction bases not matched to a gene: 3. Germline loops: CDR1 WNHNN, CDR2 SYGVQD (reference sequence). The CDR3 contains 15 residues. The CDR3 DNA follows: TGCGCCAGCAGTGACAGACAGGGATATAATTCACCCCTCCACTTT. It is translated as CASSDRQGYNSPLHF.

This chain connects TRBV6-2 or TRBV6-3 to TRBJ2-1, with D unresolved. Germline values: CDR1 MNHEY, CDR2 SVGEGT. The CDR3 runs to 12 residues. The V gene lost 0 bases and the J gene lost 7 bases, with 4 bases spanning the gap. In DNA, the CDR3 is TGTGCCAGCAGTTACTCGGGTAATGAGCAGTTCTTC. Its translation is CASSYSGNEQFF.

The chain combines TRBV28 with TRBJ2-7; D call uncertain. This CDR3 has 13 amino acids. V was pared by 6 bases and J by 6 bases, with 15 bases between. Germline V gene sequence: CDR1 MDHEN, CDR2 SYDVKM. The DNA of the CDR3 is TGTGCCAGCAGCGGCCCACCCGTGGGCGAGCAGTACGTC. Residues: CASSGPPVGEQYV.

The chain uses TRBV5-1 and TRBJ2-5; 7 positions agree with TRBD1. The V gene end was trimmed by 0 bases and the J gene end by 5 bases; junction bases not matched to a gene: 4. Germline V lookup: CDR1 SGHRS, CDR2 YFSETQ. The CDR3 length is 14 residues. Written as DNA, the CDR3 is TGCGCCAGCAGCTTGGGGGGACAGAAGGAGACCCAGTACTTC. Protein: CASSLGGQKETQYF.

This chain connects TRBV18 to TRBJ1-1; D ambiguous. V was clipped by 0 bases and J by 0 bases, with 8 bases between them. CDR1 and CDR2 from the germline V gene are KGHSH and LQKENI. This CDR3 contains 15 residues. The DNA of the CDR3 is TGTGCCAGCTCACCACCGTGGAGCTTGAACACTGAAGCTTTCTTT. It specifies CASSPPWSLNTEAFF.

CDR3: CASSMGQGGGTYNSPLHF. CDR3 nucleotides: TGTGCCAGCAGCATGGGACAGGGCGGCGGTACATATAATTCACCCCTCCACTTT. The chain recombines TRBV7-2 with TRBJ1-6; 9 bases map to TRBD1. V was clipped by 5 bases and J by 4 bases; unmatched bases: 12. This CDR3 region has 18 residues. CDR1 is SGHTA, CDR2 FQGNSA, per germline.

The DNA for the CDR3 is TGTGCCAGCAGTTACGAAAGGGCAACTAATGAAAAACTGTTTTTT. Its translation: CASSYERATNEKLFF. This chain joins TRBV6-5 and TRBJ1-4; D call uncertain. The V gene's germline CDR1 is MNHEY and CDR2 SVGAGI. This CDR3 is built from 15 residues. The V end lost 2 bases, the J end lost 0 bases, and 7 bases lay between the germline ends.